This is a list of T cell receptor beta chains from one sample in a study of long-term antiretroviral therapy in people with HIV. The protocol was immunoSEQ multiplex PCR, while the TCRdb copy is restricted to in-frame clones and leaves out a portion. The sample carries under 45,000 clones, roughly 94% recorded once. Sequenced here: unsorted PBMCs, sampled around 5.5 years after starting antiretroviral therapy. The receptors here all came from a woman aged 45-65 years with HIV. Each CDR3 is given with its conserved first and last residue. The D gene is left open where the match is weak. Only some rows state a clone size, as once, few, many or a class for expanded clones.

TRBJ2-7 . TRBD1 TRBV2 CAGTEGNSYEQYF TGTGCCGGGACAGAAGGGAACTCCTACGAGCAGTACTTC
TRBJ2-1 . . TRBV19 CASSIGDYNEQFF TGTGCCAGTAGTATCGGGGACTACAATGAGCAGTTCTTC
TRBJ1-2 . . TRBV18 CASSPPSGNGYTF TGTGCCAGCTCACCACCGTCAGGGAATGGCTACACCTTC
TRBJ2-7 . TRBD1 TRBV5-1 CASSPKTGGYEQYF TGCGCCAGCAGCCCTAAAACAGGGGGCTACGAGCAGTACTTC
TRBJ1-1 . . TRBV2 CASSERFTEAFF TGTGCCAGCAGTGAACGGTTCACTGAAGCTTTCTTT
TRBJ1-6 . TRBD1 TRBV7-2 CASSSQTGTSYNSPLHF TGTGCCAGCAGCTCTCAGACAGGGACCTCCTATAATTCACCCCTCCACTTT
TRBJ1-1 . . TRBV2 CASSSRGRGDTEAFF TGTGCCAGCAGTTCCCGGGGCAGGGGAGACACTGAAGCTTTCTTT
TRBJ1-1 . . TRBV25-1 CASSGALSTEAFF TGTGCCAGCTCAGGGGCTCTATCAACTGAAGCTTTCTTT
TRBJ1-4 . . TRBV29-1 CSASTGGTNEKLFF TGCAGCGCCAGCACGGGGGGTACTAATGAAAAACTGTTTTTT
TRBJ2-7 . . TRBV27 CASSLSNLIYEQYF TGTGCCAGCAGTTTATCGAATTTGATCTACGAGCAGTACTTC
TRBJ2-5 . . TRBV11-2 CASSLDPKRETQYF TGTGCCAGCAGCTTGGATCCCAAAAGAGAGACCCAGTACTTC
TRBJ2-7 . . TRBV6-5 CASSYAGPYEQYF TGTGCCAGCAGTTACGCGGGCCCCTACGAGCAGTACTTC
TRBJ2-1 . TRBD2 TRBV5-4 CASSISGGANEQFF TGTGCCAGCAGCATTAGCGGGGGGGCCAATGAGCAGTTCTTC
TRBJ2-1 . . TRBV19 CASSTDLFTNEQFF TGTGCCAGTAGTACGGACTTGTTTACGAATGAGCAGTTCTTC
TRBJ1-6 . . TRBV6-1 CASSANPRQTYNSPLHF TGTGCCAGCAGTGCGAACCCCCGACAGACCTATAATTCACCCCTCCACTTT
TRBJ2-1 . TRBD2 TRBV6-6 CASSYRSGGNDNEQFF TGTGCCAGCAGTTACAGAAGCGGGGGGAATGATAATGAGCAGTTCTTC
TRBJ1-2 . . TRBV28 CASSSTEGYTF TGTGCCAGCAGTTCGACAGAGGGCTACACCTTC
TRBJ1-1 . . TRBV4-2 CASSLERGGTEAFF TGTGCCAGCAGCTTGGAGAGAGGCGGCACTGAAGCTTTCTTT
TRBJ1-2 . TRBD1 TRBV9 CASSVTPGQGNYGYTF TGTGCCAGCAGCGTAACCCCGGGACAGGGTAACTATGGCTACACCTTC
TRBJ1-1 . . TRBV7-3 CASSLRRLNTEAFF TGTGCCAGCAGCTTAAGGCGGCTAAACACTGAAGCTTTCTTT
TRBJ2-3 . . TRBV7-9 CASSLGLDTDTQYF TGTGCCAGCAGCTTAGGGCTAGACACAGATACGCAGTATTTT
TRBJ1-5 . . TRBV2 CASSSRAQGKGQPQHF TGTGCCAGCAGTTCTCGCGCCCAGGGGAAGGGTCAGCCCCAGCATTTT
TRBJ2-3 . . TRBV6-5 CASSPDSITQYF TGTGCCAGCAGTCCGGACTCTATCACGCAGTATTTT
TRBJ1-2 . . TRBV5-4 CASRSGPKGYTF TGTGCCAGCAGGTCCGGGCCCAAAGGCTACACCTTC
TRBJ2-4 . TRBD1 TRBV5-6 CASSAGDRQYF TGTGCCAGCAGCGCCGGGGACAGACAGTACTTC
TRBJ1-2 . . TRBV28 CASQIGLTENYGYTF TGTGCCAGCCAAATCGGCTTGACAGAGAACTATGGCTACACCTTC
TRBJ1-4 . . TRBV5-4 CASSFYSEGEKLFF TGTGCCAGCAGCTTTTATTCCGAGGGTGAAAAACTGTTTTTT
TRBJ2-1 . . TRBV6-5 CASSYSRLTSYNEQFF TGTGCCAGCAGTTACTCGAGACTGACCTCCTACAATGAGCAGTTCTTC
TRBJ2-3 . TRBD1 TRBV6-4 CASSSGTGDTDTQYF TGTGCCAGCAGCTCCGGGACAGGAGACACAGATACGCAGTATTTT
TRBJ2-2 . TRBD1 TRBV2 CASSITTGGSGELFF TGTGCCAGCAGTATTACAACAGGGGGTTCCGGGGAGCTGTTTTTT
TRBJ1-2 . . TRBV4-2 CASSQDRRDRYTF TGTGCCAGCAGCCAAGATCGGAGGGACCGCTACACCTTC
TRBJ2-1 . TRBD2 TRBV2 CASRWTSNEQFF TGTGCCAGCCGCTGGACTAGCAATGAGCAGTTCTTC
TRBJ2-1 . TRBD2 TRBV10-3 CAISETGTSGGNEQFF TGTGCCATCAGTGAAACAGGGACTAGCGGGGGAAATGAGCAGTTCTTC
TRBJ1-1 . . TRBV13 CASSFGRASTEAFF TGTGCCAGCAGCTTCGGGCGGGCGTCCACTGAAGCTTTCTTT
TRBJ2-3 . TRBD2 TRBV5-4 CASSSGLAGGGDTQYF TGTGCCAGCAGCTCGGGACTAGCGGGGGGAGGAGATACGCAGTATTTT
TRBJ2-3 . . TRBV4-3 CASSQGLEFTDTQYF TGCGCCAGCAGCCAAGGGTTGGAGTTCACAGATACGCAGTATTTT
TRBJ1-4 . . TRBV4-3 CASSQDDPPYVLFF TGCGCCAGCAGCCAAGATGATCCACCCTATGTGCTGTTTTTT
TRBJ2-1 . . TRBV7-3 CASSPGTSNYNEQFF TGTGCCAGCAGCCCTGGGACAAGTAACTACAATGAGCAGTTCTTC
TRBJ1-1 . . TRBV2 CASSLDRNTEAFF TGTGCCAGCAGCCTGGACAGGAACACTGAAGCTTTCTTT
TRBJ2-1 . TRBD2 TRBV2 CASSEGGLAGDLYNEQFF TGTGCCAGCAGTGAAGGGGGACTAGCGGGGGACCTCTACAATGAGCAGTTCTTC
TRBJ1-2 . TRBD1 TRBV6-6 CASSAPRDRNYGYTF TGTGCCAGCAGTGCGCCCCGGGACAGGAACTATGGCTACACCTTC
TRBJ1-1 . . TRBV5-1 CASSLGAGDMNTEAFF TGCGCCAGCAGCTTGGGTGCAGGGGACATGAACACTGAAGCTTTCTTT
TRBJ1-1 once . TRBV9 CASSVTENTEAFF TGTGCCAGCAGCGTTACAGAGAACACTGAAGCTTTCTTT
TRBJ2-3 . TRBD2 TRBV7-9 CASSLASGGPTDTQYF TGTGCCAGCAGCCTCGCGAGCGGGGGGCCCACAGATACGCAGTATTTT
TRBJ1-4 . . TRBV5-1 CASSLAGFPNEKLFF TGCGCCAGCAGCTTGGCAGGGTTCCCTAATGAAAAACTGTTTTTT
TRBJ2-5 . TRBD1 TRBV29-1 CSVGTGETQYF TGCAGCGTTGGGACAGGAGAGACCCAGTACTTC
TRBJ1-1 . . TRBV5-1 CASSKDPNTEAFF TGCGCCAGCAGTAAGGATCCGAACACTGAAGCTTTCTTT
TRBJ1-6 . . TRBV30 CAWSVGDNYNSPLHF TGTGCCTGGAGTGTTGGGGACAACTATAATTCACCCCTCCACTTT
TRBJ1-4 . . TRBV6-1 CASIPGAGGNEKLFF TGTGCCAGCATCCCAGGTGCCGGGGGAAATGAAAAACTGTTTTTT